These 17 T cell receptor beta chains share one sample of origin, sequenced in a study of blood T cell repertoires in COVID-19 (dated by TCRdb to 2018 to 2021). The method was the immunoSEQ multiplex PCR assay. In TCRdb, the immuneACCESS table is reduced to in-frame sequences with V and J assigned. These tables do not hold every clone; where another copy was compared, an unresolved V gene accounts for under half, and the others remain unexplained. A total of about 270,000 clones appear in this sample, around 91% of them only once. Jointly, the top ten make up 2% to 3% of the sample. Sequenced material: PBMCs or T cells enriched from blood (not recorded which). These receptors were collected from a woman younger than 30 who had recovered from COVID-19.

This chain joins TRBV6-1 and TRBJ2-3; the match to TRBD2 covers 12 bases. Germline-derived CDR1 and CDR2 are MNHNS and SASEGT. The length of the CDR3 is 18 residues. Losses at the gene ends were 2 bases for V and 3 bases for J; bases not matched to a gene: 9. The CDR3 DNA follows: TGTGCCAGCAGTGAACTAGCGGGGGGGCTTCTGAGGACAGATACGCAGTATTTT. It yields the protein CASSELAGGLLRTDTQYF.

This clone appeared a single time. The chain has TRBV18 and TRBJ1-1; 7 nucleotides line up with TRBD1. The J segment lost 1 base and the V segment lost 1 base, leaving 6 bases of the junction unmatched. CDR1 KGHSH and CDR2 LQKENI come from the germline V gene. The CDR3 runs 16 residues. CDR3 in amino acids: CASSPRAGGKNTEAFF. CDR3 bases: TGTGCCAGCTCACCACGGGCAGGGGGAAAGAACACTGAAGCTTTCTTT.

The chain uses TRBV5-1 and TRBJ1-4, with 12 bases that match TRBD1. Germline V CDR1 and CDR2: SGHRS, YFSETQ. The CDR3 totals 14 residues. V lost 4 bases to trimming and J lost 7 bases; unmatched junction nucleotides: 2. The CDR3 spells CASSGTGGGEKLFF. The CDR3 region has the DNA TGCGCCAGCAGCGGGACAGGGGGCGGTGAAAAACTGTTTTTT.

This rearrangement joins TRBV12-5 to TRBJ1-6; maybe TRBD1 (5 bases). The CDR3 extends over 14 amino acids. V lost 2 bases and J lost 7, with 9 bases in between. Germline assignment: CDR1 LGHNT and CDR2 FRNRAP. The CDR3 region is CASGLLGGNSPLHF. DNA for the CDR3: TGTGCTAGTGGTTTGCTCGGGGGGAATTCACCCCTCCACTTT.

This clone was seen a few times. The chain employs TRBV9 and TRBJ2-1; 14 positions match TRBD2. The CDR3 is 15 amino acids. Germline CDR1 reads SGDLS; CDR2 reads YYNGEE. Germline trimming cut 3 bases from V and 8 bases from J; bases unmatched to any gene: 4. DNA of the CDR3: TGTGCCAGCAGCGGAGGGACTAGCGGGGGCTATGAGCAGTTCTTC. This codes for CASSGGTSGGYEQFF.

V usage is TRBV9 and J usage is TRBJ2-3; 13 bases are a match to TRBD2. Trimming cost V 2 bases and J 0 bases; bases outside gene matches: 6. CDR3 length: 18 residues. Germline values: CDR1 SGDLS, CDR2 YYNGEE. The CDR3 DNA reads as TGTGCCAGCAGCGTTGGACTAGCGGGGGAGACTAGCACAGATACGCAGTATTTT. Protein sequence: CASSVGLAGETSTDTQYF.

The chain recombines TRBV6-1 with TRBJ2-2; D uncertain. CDR3 size: 15 residues. From germline, CDR1 is MNHNS and CDR2 SASEGT. V was cut by 2 bases and J by 6 bases, with 13 bases left in between. The CDR3 coding sequence is TGTGCCAGCAGTGAATGGCAGATCGAAGCCGGGGAGCTGTTTTTT. It is translated as CASSEWQIEAGELFF.

This rearrangement joins TRBV30 to TRBJ2-1; 9 nucleotides align to TRBD1. The J segment lost 4 bases and the V segment lost 3 bases, leaving 4 bases of the junction unmatched. From germline, CDR1 is GTSNPN and CDR2 SVGIG (reference sequence). The CDR3 extends over 14 amino acids. CDR3 amino acids: CAWRRQGGYNEQFF. DNA of the CDR3: TGTGCCTGGAGGCGACAGGGGGGATACAATGAGCAGTTCTTC. The whole variable domain, remainder taken from reference TRBV30 and TRBJ2-1, is SQTIHQWPATLVQPVGSPLSLECTVEGTSNPNLYWYRQAAGRGLQLLFYSVGIGQISSEVPQNLSASRPQDRQFILSSKKLLLSDSGFYLCAWRRQGGYNEQFFGPGTRLTVL.

V is TRBV7-9 and J is TRBJ1-2; 8 nucleotides match TRBD1. The CDR3 extends over 14 amino acids. Germline V gene data show CDR1 as SEHNR and CDR2 as FQNEAQ (reference sequence). V shed 4 bases, J shed 7 bases, and the junction held 8 bases outside the gene matches. Here the CDR3 reads CASSSTGVKGGYTF. CDR3 DNA: TGTGCCAGCAGCTCGACAGGGGTGAAGGGTGGCTACACCTTC.

The chain uses TRBV28 and TRBJ2-2, with 9 bases that match TRBD2. With V trimmed by 3 bases and J by 0 bases, 5 bases remained unmatched. The CDR3 is 17 amino acids. CDR1 MDHEN and CDR2 SYDVKM come from the germline V gene. For the CDR3, the DNA is TGTGCCAGCAGTTTTCCTCTAGCGGGGACGAACACCGGGGAGCTGTTTTTT. Translation gives CASSFPLAGTNTGELFF.

This clone was seen a few times. The chain combines TRBV7-9 with TRBJ1-1; 7 positions agree with TRBD1. After removal of 5 bases from V and 6 bases from J, the junction contained 9 bases not matched to a gene. The CDR3 length is 14 residues. Germline values: CDR1 SEHNR, CDR2 FQNEAQ (reference sequence). DNA for the CDR3: TGTGCCAGCAGCGGACGGGACAGCCGGGCTGAAGCTTTCTTT. Protein sequence: CASSGRDSRAEAFF.

The chain has TRBV5-1 and TRBJ2-3, with D possibly matching TRBD2 (6 bases). Trimming removed 5 bases at V and 2 bases at J, with 15 bases between. This CDR3 is 15 amino acids long. Germline CDR1 is SGHRS and CDR2 is YFSETQ. The CDR3 region has the DNA TGCGCCAGCAGTTCCGGGACTCAGGCCACAGATACGCAGTATTTT. This sequence encodes CASSSGTQATDTQYF. Full variable domain (missing parts from reference TRBV5-1 and TRBJ2-3): KAGVTQTPRYLIKTRGQQVTLSCSPISGHRSVSWYQQTPGQGLQFLFEYFSETQRNKGNFPGRFSGRQFSNSRSEMNVSTLELGDSALYLCASSSGTQATDTQYFGPGTRLTVL.

This chain connects TRBV5-5 to TRBJ2-7, with D uncertain. Germline V gene lookup returns CDR1 SGHKS and CDR2 YYEKEE (reference sequence). This CDR3 has 12 amino acids. V was cut by 4 bases and J by 1 base, with 6 bases left in between. The CDR3 bases are TGTGCCAGCAGCCTTCCTTCCTACGAGCAGTACTTC. Its protein product is CASSLPSYEQYF.

The chain recombines TRBV11-2 with TRBJ2-7; D is possibly TRBD2 (6 bases). Germline assignment: CDR1 SGHAT and CDR2 FQNNGV. The CDR3 sequence is 14 residues long. Trimming took off 4 bases at V and 3 bases at J, with 13 bases between the two ends. CDR3 DNA: TGTGCCAGCAGCTACCCCACTAGCTTCTACGAGCAGTACTTC. This sequence encodes CASSYPTSFYEQYF. The full variable domain, with the rest looked up from reference TRBV11-2 and TRBJ2-7, is EAGVAQSPRYKIIEKRQSVAFWCNPISGHATLYWYQQILGQGPKLLIQFQNNGVVDDSQLPKDRFSAERLKGVDSTLKIQPAKLEDSAVYLCASSYPTSFYEQYFGPGTRLTVT.

This clone was seen only a few times. The chain is built from TRBV19 and TRBJ1-1, with D possibly being TRBD1 (5 bases). There are 13 residues in the CDR3. V was trimmed by 3 bases and J by 4 bases, leaving 9 bases between them. The V gene's germline CDR1 is LNHDA and CDR2 SQIVND (reference sequence). The CDR3 sequence: CASSIQGGTEAFF. CDR3 nucleotide sequence: TGTGCCAGTAGTATCCAGGGAGGCACTGAAGCTTTCTTT.

The rearrangement uses TRBV25-1 and TRBJ1-6; no firm D call. The CDR3 sequence is 15 residues long. Germline CDR1 MGHDK, CDR2 SYGVNS. V lost 6 bases and J 8 bases, leaving 17 bases between the germline ends. DNA of the CDR3: TGTGCCAGCAGCCTGGGCGGTTGGCGGGATTCACCCCTCCACTTT. Translating gives CASSLGGWRDSPLHF. Full variable domain (outside the CDR3, taken from reference TRBV25-1 and TRBJ1-6): EADIYQTPRYLVIGTGKKITLECSQTMGHDKMYWYQQDPGMELHLIHYSYGVNSTEKGDLSSESTVSRIRTEHFPLTLESARPSHTSQYLCASSLGGWRDSPLHFGNGTRLTVT.

Comments on this clone: Germline and junction disagree at one end, which may indicate a read error. This chain uses TRBV18 with TRBJ1-2; 8 nucleotides match TRBD1. The CDR3 contains 17 residues. Looked up from germline, CDR1 is KGHSH and CDR2 is LQKENI. This chain's CDR3 is CASSPQPITGGNYGYTF. The DNA of the CDR3 is TGTGCCAGCTCGCCACAACCAATAACAGGGGGTAACTATGGCTACACCTTC.